A single sample gave rise to the 17 T cell receptor beta chains below, sequenced in a study of control samples from healthy donors and cancer patients. Here immunoSEQ multiplex PCR was the method, and the copy in TCRdb shows in-frame clones only, minus some. The sample gives 90,000 to 120,000 clones, roughly four fifths of which show up once; around 6.4% is in the top ten. Sequencing was carried out using blood. Receptors originate from a young man in good health.

V gene TRBV7-2 combines with J gene TRBJ2-7, with 7 bases that match TRBD2. The V gene end was trimmed by 4 bases and the J gene end by 3 bases; junction bases not matched to a gene: 0. This CDR3 region has 12 residues. Germline V gene lookup returns CDR1 SGHTA and CDR2 FQGNSA. The CDR3 bases are TGTGCCAGCAGCTGGACTAGCTACGAGCAGTACTTC. It specifies CASSWTSYEQYF. Filled out from reference TRBV7-2 and TRBJ2-7, the complete variable domain reads GAGVSQSPSNKVTEKGKDVELRCDPISGHTALYWYRQSLGQGLEFLIYFQGNSAPDKSGLPSDRFSAERTGGSVSTLTIQRTQQEDSAVYLCASSWTSYEQYFGPGTRLTVT.

J is TRBJ2-1 and V is TRBV9; 9 bases align to TRBD2. Germline trimming cut 0 bases from V and 13 bases from J; bases unmatched to any gene: 8. Germline V gene sequence: CDR1 SGDLS, CDR2 YYNGEE. The CDR3 is 14 residues long. As DNA, the CDR3 is TGTGCCAGCAGCGTAGGCGGGGGGGCTGTAGTACAGTTCTTC. Translation: CASSVGGGAVVQFF.

In this sample, this clone turned up once. The rearrangement uses TRBV7-2 and TRBJ1-2, with 7 nucleotides matching TRBD1. V gave up 5 bases and J gave up 2 bases; unmatched junction bases: 8. CDR1 is SGHTA and CDR2 is FQGNSA in the germline V gene. The CDR3 spans 15 residues. The CDR3 region is CASSPRGGGNYGYTF. Here the CDR3 DNA reads TGTGCCAGCAGCCCCCGCGGAGGGGGCAACTATGGCTACACCTTC.

This clone appeared a few times. CDR3 sequence reads: CASSVDVGGTRAFQETQYF. CDR3 sequence (DNA): TGTGCCAGCAGCGTAGATGTGGGGGGGACTAGAGCATTTCAAGAGACCCAGTACTTC. The chain is built from TRBV9 and TRBJ2-5; TRBD2 matches 8 bases. Losses at the gene ends were 0 bases for V and 2 bases for J; bases not matched to a gene: 15. Germline V lookup: CDR1 SGDLS, CDR2 YYNGEE. There are 19 residues in the CDR3.

The V and J genes are TRBV7-9 and TRBJ2-3; D is possibly TRBD2 (6 bases). Germline values: CDR1 SEHNR, CDR2 FQNEAQ (reference sequence). The length of the CDR3 is 16 residues. Trimming removed 6 bases at V and 0 bases at J, with 16 bases between. The CDR3 DNA follows: TGTGCCAGCAGTCGAGGAGGGGCCTTTAGCACAGATACGCAGTATTTT. Amino acid sequence: CASSRGGAFSTDTQYF. Based on the CDR3 plus reference TRBV7-9 and TRBJ2-3, the full variable domain is DTGVSQNPRHKITKRGQNVTFRCDPISEHNRLYWYRQTLGQGPEFLTYFQNEAQLEKSRLLSDRFSAERPKGSFSTLEIQRTEQGDSAMYLCASSRGGAFSTDTQYFGPGTRLTVL.

The chain carries TRBV11-2 and TRBJ2-7; no clear D gene. V lost 1 base to trimming and J lost 0 bases, with 7 bases between them. The CDR3 totals 14 residues. Germline values: CDR1 SGHAT, CDR2 FQNNGV. CDR3 sequence reads: CASSLGLGSYEQYV. CDR3 nucleotides: TGTGCCAGCAGCTTAGGCCTGGGCTCCTACGAGCAGTACGTC.

The chain joins TRBV19 to TRBJ1-3; tentatively, D is TRBD1 (5 bases). Trimming left V 5 bases short and J 4 bases short, with 18 bases between. Germline CDR1 is LNHDA and CDR2 is SQIVND (reference sequence). The CDR3 totals 16 residues. The CDR3 loop reads CASSLLRGAVGNTIYF. The CDR3 DNA sequence: TGTGCCAGTAGTCTACTGCGCGGGGCGGTAGGAAACACCATATATTTT. The full variable domain, completed using reference TRBV19 and TRBJ1-3, is DGGITQSPKYLFRKEGQNVTLSCEQNLNHDAMYWYRQDPGQGLRLIYYSQIVNDFQKGDIAEGYSVSREKKESFPLTVTSAQKNPTAFYLCASSLLRGAVGNTIYFGEGSWLTVV.

This clone was observed a single time. The rearrangement uses TRBV24-1 and TRBJ2-5; 10 bases map to TRBD2. This CDR3 region has 16 residues. The V gene end was trimmed by 2 bases and the J gene end by 5 bases; junction bases not matched to a gene: 7. CDR1 and CDR2 from the germline V gene are KGHDR and SFDVKD. DNA of the CDR3: TGTGCCACCAGTGATTCTTGGGGAGCGGGGGGGGAGACCCAGTACTTC. It encodes CATSDSWGAGGETQYF.

The rearrangement uses TRBV6-6 and TRBJ2-2, with D unresolved. This CDR3 has 16 amino acids. Germline V gives CDR1 MNHNY, CDR2 SVGAGI (reference sequence). V lost 2 bases to trimming and J lost 6 bases, with 16 bases between them. CDR3 bases: TGTGCCAGCAGTTACGGGGTTCAACTATCCCCCGGGGAGCTGTTTTTT. Amino acid sequence: CASSYGVQLSPGELFF.

This chain joins TRBV24-1 and TRBJ2-3; a possible D gene is TRBD1 (5 bases). V gave up 4 bases and J gave up 3 bases, with 13 bases separating them. Germline values: CDR1 KGHDR, CDR2 SFDVKD. This CDR3 comprises 15 residues. The CDR3 DNA is TGTGCCACCAGTGAGTCGAACAGGAAAACAGATACGCAGTATTTT. The encoded protein is CATSESNRKTDTQYF.

V is TRBV11-3 and J is TRBJ2-1; 13 nucleotides line up with TRBD2. CDR1 SGHNT and CDR2 YENEEA come from the germline V gene. Trimming took 4 bases from V and 5 from J; bases not matched to a gene: 2. CDR3 size: 15 residues. As DNA, the CDR3 is TGTGCCAGCAGCTCCGGACTAGCGGGGGACAATGAGCAGTTCTTC. As protein: CASSSGLAGDNEQFF.

V usage is TRBV7-2 and J usage is TRBJ1-5; D ambiguous. Germline CDR1 SGHTA, CDR2 FQGNSA. V lost 2 bases to trimming and J lost 6 bases, with 14 bases between them. The CDR3 covers 15 residues. The chain's CDR3 is CASSLQLGGSQPQHF. The CDR3 DNA is TGTGCCAGCAGCTTACAGCTCGGTGGGAGTCAGCCCCAGCATTTT.

This chain joins TRBV28 and TRBJ1-5, with D possibly matching TRBD1 (5 bases). The CDR3 extends over 16 amino acids. Trimming removed 3 bases at V and 0 bases at J, with 12 bases between. Germline V gene sequence: CDR1 MDHEN, CDR2 SYDVKM. CDR3 nucleotides: TGTGCCAGCAGTTTTACTCAGGGTATTAGCAATCAGCCCCAGCATTTT. Its protein product is CASSFTQGISNQPQHF. The whole variable domain, filled in from reference TRBV28 and TRBJ1-5, reads DVKVTQSSRYLVKRTGEKVFLECVQDMDHENMFWYRQDPGLGLRLIYFSYDVKMKEKGDIPEGYSVSREKKERFSLILESASTNQTSMYLCASSFTQGISNQPQHFGDGTRLSIL.

This clone was seen only a few times. V gene TRBV5-4 combines with J gene TRBJ1-3, with 9 bases aligning to TRBD1. Losses at the gene ends were 1 base for V and 4 bases for J; bases not matched to a gene: 18. The germline CDR1 and CDR2 sequences are SGHNT and YYREEE (reference sequence). The CDR3 is made up of 20 amino acids. Written as DNA, the CDR3 is TGTGCCAGCAGCTTGAGACCGGGACAGGGAACGGAATCGCGCGGAAACACCATATATTTT. Translating it yields CASSLRPGQGTESRGNTIYF. Full variable domain (missing parts from reference TRBV5-4 and TRBJ1-3): ETGVTQSPTHLIKTRGQQVTLRCSSQSGHNTVSWYQQALGQGPQFIFQYYREEENGRGNFPPRFSGLQFPNYSSELNVNALELDDSALYLCASSLRPGQGTESRGNTIYFGEGSWLTVV.

This chain uses TRBV6-2 or TRBV6-3 with TRBJ1-6; 7 bases line up with TRBD1. Germline V CDR1 and CDR2: MNHEY, SVGEGT. This CDR3 has 18 amino acids. V trimming: 0 bases; J trimming: 0 bases; junction bases outside the gene matches: 5. The CDR3 region is CASSYSNRGSSYNSPLHF. CDR3 DNA sequence: TGTGCCAGCAGTTACTCGAACAGGGGTTCCTCCTATAATTCACCCCTCCACTTT.

The gene calls are TRBV5-4 and TRBJ1-1; tentatively, D is TRBD1 (6 bases). The length of the CDR3 is 15 residues. Between the trimmed V and J ends, which lost 4 bases and 2 bases, there was a span of 15 bases. Germline values: CDR1 SGHNT, CDR2 YYREEE (reference sequence). This CDR3 reads CASSHRTALNTEAFF. The CDR3, as DNA: TGTGCCAGCAGCCACCGGACAGCGTTAAACACTGAAGCTTTCTTT.

This clone was counted once. The chain employs TRBV30 and TRBJ2-5; the D gene could be TRBD1 or TRBD2 (6 bases each). The CDR3 sequence is 13 residues long. Trimming removed 7 bases from V and 3 bases from J, with 15 bases in between. Germline CDR1 is GTSNPN and CDR2 is SVGIG (reference sequence). CDR3 in DNA: TGTGCCTTAGCGGCTGGACAGAAAGAGACCCAGTACTTC. Amino acids: CALAAGQKETQYF. The complete variable domain, with remaining parts taken from reference TRBV30 and TRBJ2-5, reads SQTIHQWPATLVQPVGSPLSLECTVEGTSNPNLYWYRQAAGRGLQLLFYSVGIGQISSEVPQNLSASRPQDRQFILSSKKLLLSDSGFYLCALAAGQKETQYFGPGTRLLVL.